These T cell receptor beta chains were read from a single sample in a study of post-analysis software for immune sequencing data. TCRdb reprocessed the PCR reads with MiXCR, giving one entry per CDR3 protein. The data contain about half a million distinct CDR3 sequences, roughly 46% of them singletons. Sequenced material: blood. These receptors were collected from a girl aged 10-17 years with multiple sclerosis. CDR3s include the opening cysteine and the closing phenylalanine or tryptophan. A D gene is named only where the DNA matches it firmly. Clone size is not always given. Where it is, it says once, few, many or a class for expanded clones.

j_call	d_call	v_call	clone_size	cdr3_nt	cdr3_aa
TRBJ2-1	TRBD2	TRBV6-4	NA	TGTGCCAGCAGTGACTCCGGGGGGTATGAGCAGTTCTTC	CASSDSGGYEQFF
TRBJ2-7	TRBD2	TRBV7-8	NA	TGTGCCAGCAGCCCAGGGGCGGGTAGCGGGAGGGCGTACGAGCAGTACTTC	CASSPGAGSGRAYEQYF
TRBJ1-5	NA	TRBV21-1	NA	TGTGCCAGCAGCACCTCACTACGGCCAGATAGCAATCAGCCCCAGCATTTT	CASSTSLRPDSNQPQHF
TRBJ1-2	NA	TRBV27	few	TGTGCCAGCAGTTTTCTTCCCCTCTCCTATGGCTACACCTTC	CASSFLPLSYGYTF
TRBJ2-2	NA	TRBV3-1	NA	TGTGCCAGCAGCCAAGATTGGGACACCGGGGAGCTGTTTTTT	CASSQDWDTGELFF
TRBJ2-1	NA	TRBV7-2	few	TGTGCCAGCAGCTTAGAGATCCAGCGGGCAGACAATGAGCAGTTCTTC	CASSLEIQRADNEQFF
TRBJ2-3	NA	TRBV20-1	once	TGCAGTGCTAGAAAGCCAGATACGCAGTATTTT	CSARKPDTQYF
TRBJ2-5	NA	TRBV18	NA	TGTGCCAGCTCACCCCTCGCCCTCGAGACCCAGTACTTC	CASSPLALETQYF
TRBJ2-1	NA	TRBV5-4	few	TGTGCCAGCAGCACAAGGGGGGGATCTGGTGAGCAGTTCTTC	CASSTRGGSGEQFF
TRBJ1-6	NA	TRBV4-1	NA	TGCGCCAGCAGCCAAGAGGGTAGGGTAAATTCACCCCTCCACTTT	CASSQEGRVNSPLHF
TRBJ2-5	NA	TRBV29-1	few	TGCAGCCTCCGTTTGGGGGGTTGGGAGACCCAGTACTTC	CSLRLGGWETQYF
TRBJ2-3	NA	TRBV7-2	few	TGTGCCAGCGGGTTGGGAGGATTAAGCACAGATACGCAGTATTTT	CASGLGGLSTDTQYF
TRBJ2-5	NA	TRBV20-1	NA	TGCAGTGCCGCTCAAGAGACCCAGTACTTC	CSAAQETQYF
TRBJ2-1	NA	TRBV27	once	TGTGCCAGCAGCGACGGGGGAAAGCTCGGTGAGCAGTTCTTC	CASSDGGKLGEQFF
TRBJ2-1	TRBD2	TRBV27	few	TGTGCCAGCAGGGGGACTAGCGTACGGGAGCAGTTCTTC	CASRGTSVREQFF
TRBJ1-5	NA	TRBV6-6	NA	TGTGCCAGCAGTTACGAGACAAGCCTTAATCAGCCCCAGCATTTT	CASSYETSLNQPQHF
TRBJ1-5	NA	TRBV20-1	NA	TGCAGTCCGTTACAGGTCAGTCGGAATCAGCCCCAGCATTTT	CSPLQVSRNQPQHF
TRBJ2-7	TRBD1	TRBV5-5	once	TGTGCCAGCAGTAGGGACAGGCCGGGATCCTACGAGCAGTACTTC	CASSRDRPGSYEQYF
TRBJ2-1	TRBD1	TRBV19	once	TGTGCCACCGGGACAGATCTGGATGAGCAGTTCTTC	CATGTDLDEQFF
TRBJ2-1	TRBD2	TRBV5-1	NA	TGCGCCAGCAGCTGGGGACTAGAGTACAATGAGCAGTTCTTC	CASSWGLEYNEQFF
TRBJ2-7	NA	TRBV29-1	NA	TGCAGCGTTGATGTGACAGACACACCCTCCTACGAGCAGTACTTC	CSVDVTDTPSYEQYF
TRBJ2-1	NA	TRBV4-1	NA	TGCGCCAGCAGCCAAGTCGGGCACCGGGAGCGTCGGTTCTTC	CASSQVGHRERRFF
TRBJ2-7	TRBD2	TRBV6-5	NA	TGTGCCAGCAGCGAGCGGGAGAGTCGCGAGCAGTACTTC	CASSERESREQYF
TRBJ2-7	TRBD2	TRBV20-1	NA	TGCAGTACTTTCACCCAGCGGGAGTCCCACTACGAGCAGTACTTC	CSTFTQRESHYEQYF
TRBJ2-3	NA	TRBV20-1	few	TGCAGTGCTAGAGTTTTTGGCCTCCTGGGCACGCAGTATTTT	CSARVFGLLGTQYF
TRBJ2-3	NA	TRBV7-3	NA	TGTGCCAGCAGCCCGGAGGGCCGGGGCACAGATACGCAGTATTTT	CASSPEGRGTDTQYF
TRBJ2-3	TRBD2	TRBV20-1	NA	TGCAGTGCTAGAGATCGTGCGGGAGGGCCTTATACGCAGTATTTT	CSARDRAGGPYTQYF
TRBJ2-1	TRBD2	TRBV20-1	NA	TGCAGTGCTAGGGGGGACCCTAGCGGGAGTACCTACAATGAGCAGTTCTTC	CSARGDPSGSTYNEQFF
TRBJ2-1	NA	TRBV20-1	NA	TGCAGTGCTAGAGATTCGACCAAGTCCAATGAGCAGTTCTTC	CSARDSTKSNEQFF
TRBJ2-7	NA	TRBV18	NA	TGTGCCAGCTCACCAACCAGACAGGCCCTCTCCTACGAGCAGTACTTC	CASSPTRQALSYEQYF
TRBJ2-7	TRBD1	TRBV27	NA	TGTGCCAGCAGTCTTACCCTCCCCGAGACAGGGATCGGCTGGTCCTACGAGCAGTACTTC	CASSLTLPETGIGWSYEQYF
TRBJ2-1	NA	TRBV6-5	NA	TGTGCCAGCAGTCCCGGGGTCGCCGGGGCAGGGCAGTTCTTC	CASSPGVAGAGQFF